This entry concerns a single T cell receptor (beta chain). Its antigen is not known. This CDR3 comprises 12 residues. Trimming shortened V by 6 bases and J by 3 bases, and 11 bases separated the two germline ends. In germline, CDR1 is DFQATT, CDR2 SNEGSKA (reference sequence). TCRdb re-derived calls from the 5' RACE reads in MiXCR, one entry per CDR3 protein. The sample carries roughly 250,000 distinct CDR3 sequences, around 9.2% recorded once. The data stem from a study of CD8 T cells in ankylosing spondylitis. Findings of the study overall: As reported, disease-linked clones showed significant enrichment in matched ankylosing spondylitis synovial fluid.

The receptor was isolated from a male donor with ankylosing spondylitis or in good health (not recorded which). The sequenced sample was blood, either unsorted or a sorted T cell fraction (not recorded which). The rearrangement joins TRBV20-1 to TRBJ1-1; D gene unclear. For the CDR3, the DNA is TGCAGTGCAACCGGGCTCTACACTGAAGCTTTCTTT. Protein sequence: CSATGLYTEAFF.